This T cell receptor beta chain was found in a study of blood T cell repertoires in COVID-19. In the study overall: PBMCs, B-cell-depleted T cells, or T cells provided the cDNA or gDNA that made up the material.

Per the germline V gene, CDR1 is MNHEY and CDR2 is SVGAGI. The CDR3 runs 15 residues. V shed 0 bases and J shed 4 bases, with 12 bases lying between them. The protocol was immunoSEQ multiplex PCR, while the TCRdb copy is restricted to in-frame clones and leaves out a portion. This sample has 35,000 to 45,000 clones; 78% occur once, and the top ten carry less than 40%. This rearrangement joins TRBV6-5 to TRBJ1-2; D is unclear. The clonotype comes from a man in his sixties with acute or convalescent COVID-19. Sequences were obtained from peripheral blood. The CDR3 here is CASSYSIQNTYGYTF. The CDR3 bases are TGTGCCAGCAGTTACTCGATTCAGAACACCTATGGCTACACCTTC.